This T cell receptor (beta chain) was recorded in a study of shared clonotypes between healthy human individuals. General study points: Non-shared clonotypes were found to have lower generation probabilities than the clonotypes that were shared by all four of the sorted-subset donors. Memory subsets generally showed smaller estimated richness than naive subsets did.

To note about this clone: Its matching antigen is unknown.

The DNA input per sorted-subset replicate PCR was 200 to 250 ng, corresponding to roughly 30,000 T cell genomes. The repertoire was sequenced with immunoSEQ multiplex PCR; TCRdb's copy has only in-frame clones and lacks some. Here the sample spans around 1,000,000 clones, roughly 77% being singletons. Every contributor of samples was a Caucasian grown-up residing in Nashville, Tennessee. Looked up from germline, CDR1 is SGHNT and CDR2 is YYREEE (reference sequence). The CDR3 consists of 15 residues. Trimming at V came to 10 bases and at J to 0 bases, leaving 7 bases not matched to a gene. The chain combines TRBV5-4 with TRBJ2-1; 10 bases line up with TRBD2. The clonotype originates from a man aged 18 to 35 in good health. Some clones in this sample may be carry-over from other donors' samples. The sequencing input was memory CD4+ T cells from PBMCs. Subset: CD45RA-negative fraction. The CDR3: CAQSAGGSSYNEQFF. CDR3 DNA sequence: TGTGCCCAGTCAGCGGGAGGGAGCTCCTACAATGAGCAGTTCTTC.